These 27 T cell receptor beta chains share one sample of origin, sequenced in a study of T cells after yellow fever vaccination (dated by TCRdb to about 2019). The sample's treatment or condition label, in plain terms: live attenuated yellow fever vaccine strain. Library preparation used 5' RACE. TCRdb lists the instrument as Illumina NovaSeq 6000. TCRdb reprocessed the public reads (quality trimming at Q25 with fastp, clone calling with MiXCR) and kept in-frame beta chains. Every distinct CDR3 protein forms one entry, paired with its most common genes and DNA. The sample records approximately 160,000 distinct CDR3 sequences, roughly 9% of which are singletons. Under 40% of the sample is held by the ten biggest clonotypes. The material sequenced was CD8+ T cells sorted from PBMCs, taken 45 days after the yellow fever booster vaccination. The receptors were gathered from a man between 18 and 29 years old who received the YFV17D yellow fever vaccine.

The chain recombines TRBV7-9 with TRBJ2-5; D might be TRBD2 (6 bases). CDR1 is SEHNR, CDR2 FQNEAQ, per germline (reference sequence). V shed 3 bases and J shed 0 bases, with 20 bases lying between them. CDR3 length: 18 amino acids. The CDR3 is CASSFSYPGLPYQETQYF. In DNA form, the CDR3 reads TGTGCCAGCAGCTTCTCCTACCCGGGACTCCCGTACCAAGAGACCCAGTACTTC. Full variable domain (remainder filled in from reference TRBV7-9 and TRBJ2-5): DTGVSQNPRHKITKRGQNVTFRCDPISEHNRLYWYRQTLGQGPEFLTYFQNEAQLEKSRLLSDRFSAERPKGSFSTLEIQRTEQGDSAMYLCASSFSYPGLPYQETQYFGPGTRLLVL.

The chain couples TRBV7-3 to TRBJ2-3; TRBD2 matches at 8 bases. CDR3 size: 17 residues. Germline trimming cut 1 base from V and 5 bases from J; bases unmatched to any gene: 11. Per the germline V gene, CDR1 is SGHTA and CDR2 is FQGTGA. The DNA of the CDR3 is TGTGCCAGCAGCTTAAATACGGGGGGGGGCCGAGTAGATACGCAGTATTTT. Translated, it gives CASSLNTGGGRVDTQYF. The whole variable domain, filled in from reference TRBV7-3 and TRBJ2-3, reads GAGVSQTPSNKVTEKGKYVELRCDPISGHTALYWYRQSLGQGPEFLIYFQGTGAADDSGLPNDRFFAVRPEGSVSTLKIQRTERGDSAVYLCASSLNTGGGRVDTQYFGPGTRLTVL.

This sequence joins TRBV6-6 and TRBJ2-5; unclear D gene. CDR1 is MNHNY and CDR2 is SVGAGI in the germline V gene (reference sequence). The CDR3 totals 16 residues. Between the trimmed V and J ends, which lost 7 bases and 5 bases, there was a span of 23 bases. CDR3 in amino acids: CASNTPLGFNRETQYF. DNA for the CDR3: TGTGCCAGCAACACCCCTCTGGGGTTCAATAGGGAGACCCAGTACTTC.

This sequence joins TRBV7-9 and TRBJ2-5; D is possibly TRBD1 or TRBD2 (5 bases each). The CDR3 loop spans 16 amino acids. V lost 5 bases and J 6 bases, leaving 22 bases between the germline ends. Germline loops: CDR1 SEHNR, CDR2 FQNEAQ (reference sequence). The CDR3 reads CASSGESGRDVKTQYF. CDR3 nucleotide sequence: TGTGCCAGCAGCGGCGAGTCGGGGCGCGACGTGAAGACCCAGTACTTC. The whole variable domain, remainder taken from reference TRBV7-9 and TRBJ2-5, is DTGVSQNPRHKITKRGQNVTFRCDPISEHNRLYWYRQTLGQGPEFLTYFQNEAQLEKSRLLSDRFSAERPKGSFSTLEIQRTEQGDSAMYLCASSGESGRDVKTQYFGPGTRLLVL.

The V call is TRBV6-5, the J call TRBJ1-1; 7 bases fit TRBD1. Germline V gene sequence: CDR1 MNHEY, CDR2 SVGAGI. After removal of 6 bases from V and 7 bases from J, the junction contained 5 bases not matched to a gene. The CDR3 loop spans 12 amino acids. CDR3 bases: TGTGCCAGCAGCCCCCAGGGGGTTGAAGCTTTCTTT. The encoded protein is CASSPQGVEAFF.

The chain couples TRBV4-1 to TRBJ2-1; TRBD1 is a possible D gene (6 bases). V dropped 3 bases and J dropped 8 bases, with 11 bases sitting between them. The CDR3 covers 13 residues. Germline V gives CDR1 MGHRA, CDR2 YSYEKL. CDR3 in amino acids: CASSHPGGDEQFF. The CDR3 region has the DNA TGCGCCAGCAGCCACCCTGGGGGCGATGAGCAGTTCTTC.

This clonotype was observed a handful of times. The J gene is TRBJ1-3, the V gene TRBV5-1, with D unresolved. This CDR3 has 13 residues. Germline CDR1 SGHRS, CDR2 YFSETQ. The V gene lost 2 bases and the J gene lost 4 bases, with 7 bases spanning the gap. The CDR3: CASSFDGGNTIYF. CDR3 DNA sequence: TGCGCCAGCAGCTTCGACGGGGGAAACACCATATATTTT.

The CDR3 is CAISSGENTEAFF. The CDR3 DNA is TGTGCCATCAGTTCCGGGGAGAACACTGAAGCTTTCTTT. The V gene is TRBV10-3, the J gene TRBJ1-1; D gene uncertain. Trimming took off 5 bases at V and 1 base at J, with 8 bases between the two ends. Germline V gene lookup returns CDR1 ENHRY and CDR2 SYGVKD. This CDR3 is 13 amino acids long.

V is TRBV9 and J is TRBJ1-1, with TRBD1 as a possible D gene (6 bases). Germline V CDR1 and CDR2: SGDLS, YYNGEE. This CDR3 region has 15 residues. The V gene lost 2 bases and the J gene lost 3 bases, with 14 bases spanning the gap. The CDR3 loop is CASSVQGNSHTEAFF. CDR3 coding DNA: TGTGCCAGCAGCGTGCAGGGGAACTCCCACACTGAAGCTTTCTTT. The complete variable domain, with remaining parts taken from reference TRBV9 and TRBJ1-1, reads DSGVTQTPKHLITATGQRVTLRCSPRSGDLSVYWYQQSLDQGLQFLIQYYNGEERAKGNILERFSAQQFPDLHSELNLSSLELGDSALYFCASSVQGNSHTEAFFGQGTRLTVV.

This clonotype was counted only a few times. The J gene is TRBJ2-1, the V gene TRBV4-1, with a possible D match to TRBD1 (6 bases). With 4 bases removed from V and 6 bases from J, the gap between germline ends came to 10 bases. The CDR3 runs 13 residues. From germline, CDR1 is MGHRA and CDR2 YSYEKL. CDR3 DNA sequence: TGCGCCAGCAGCCCGCTGGACAGCAATGAGCAGTTCTTC. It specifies CASSPLDSNEQFF.

CDR3 DNA: TGTGCCAGCCCAATGTATGGCTACACCTTC. It codes for CASPMYGYTF. The genes are TRBV28 and TRBJ1-2; D is ambiguous. The length of the CDR3 is 10 residues. Germline V gene lookup returns CDR1 MDHEN and CDR2 SYDVKM. V shed 8 bases and J shed 5 bases, with 6 bases lying between them.

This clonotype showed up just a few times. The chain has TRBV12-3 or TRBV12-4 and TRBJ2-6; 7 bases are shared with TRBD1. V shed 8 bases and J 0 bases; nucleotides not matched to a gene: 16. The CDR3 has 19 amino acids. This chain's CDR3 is CASLLEAGTVDSGANVLTF. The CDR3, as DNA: TGTGCCAGCCTGCTAGAAGCCGGGACAGTTGACTCTGGGGCCAACGTCCTGACTTTC.

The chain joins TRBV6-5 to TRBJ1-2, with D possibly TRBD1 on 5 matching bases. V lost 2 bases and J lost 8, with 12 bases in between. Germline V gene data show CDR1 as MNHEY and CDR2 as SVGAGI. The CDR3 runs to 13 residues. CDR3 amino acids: CASSYMTAKGYTF. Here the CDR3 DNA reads TGTGCCAGCAGTTACATGACAGCAAAAGGCTACACCTTC.

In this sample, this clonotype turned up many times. This CDR3 is CASSTTSGYLSEQFF. The CDR3 DNA reads as TGCGCCAGCAGCACGACTAGCGGATACTTGAGTGAGCAGTTCTTC. The J gene is TRBJ2-1, the V gene TRBV5-1, with 9 bases matching TRBD2. V was clipped by 4 bases and J by 9 bases; unmatched bases: 11. This CDR3 has 15 residues. The germline CDR1 and CDR2 sequences are SGHRS and YFSETQ.

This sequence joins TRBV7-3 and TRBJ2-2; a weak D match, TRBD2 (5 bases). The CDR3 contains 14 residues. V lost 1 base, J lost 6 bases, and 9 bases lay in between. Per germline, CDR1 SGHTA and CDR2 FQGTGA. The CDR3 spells CASSLKLVPGELFF. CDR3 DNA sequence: TGTGCCAGCAGCTTAAAACTAGTCCCCGGGGAGCTGTTTTTT.

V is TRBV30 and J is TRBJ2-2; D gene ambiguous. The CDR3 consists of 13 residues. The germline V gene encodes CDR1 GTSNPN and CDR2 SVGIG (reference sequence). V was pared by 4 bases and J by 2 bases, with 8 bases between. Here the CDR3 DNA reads TGTGCCTGGATCCCGGAAAACACCGGGGAGCTGTTTTTT. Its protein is CAWIPENTGELFF.

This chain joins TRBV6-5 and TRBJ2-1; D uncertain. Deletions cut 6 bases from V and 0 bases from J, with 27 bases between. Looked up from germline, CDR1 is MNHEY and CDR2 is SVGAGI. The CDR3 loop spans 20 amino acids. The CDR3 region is CASRYTLTLDGRSSYNEQFF. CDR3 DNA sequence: TGTGCCAGCAGGTATACTTTAACGCTTGACGGAAGGAGCTCCTACAATGAGCAGTTCTTC.

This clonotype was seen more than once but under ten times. The CDR3 nucleotides read TGTGCCAGCAGCCAAGCCCCGGCGGGAGGGTTTGGCTACACCTTC. This translates into CASSQAPAGGFGYTF. The chain carries TRBV3-1 and TRBJ1-2, with D uncertain. CDR1 and CDR2 from the germline V gene are LGHDT and YNNKEL (reference sequence). Trimming stripped 1 base from V and 7 bases from J, with 16 bases between. The CDR3 consists of 15 residues.

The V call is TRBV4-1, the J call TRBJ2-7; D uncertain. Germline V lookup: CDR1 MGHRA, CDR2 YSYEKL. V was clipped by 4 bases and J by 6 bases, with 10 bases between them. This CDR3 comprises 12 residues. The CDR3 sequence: CASSLDGFEQYF. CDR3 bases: TGCGCCAGCAGCCTGGACGGCTTCGAGCAGTACTTC.

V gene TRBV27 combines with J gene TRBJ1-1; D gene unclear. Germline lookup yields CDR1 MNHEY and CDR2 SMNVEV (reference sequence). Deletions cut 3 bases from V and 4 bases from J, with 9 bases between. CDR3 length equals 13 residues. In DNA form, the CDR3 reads TGTGCCAGCAGTTTTGGTGGTGTCACTGAAGCTTTCTTT. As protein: CASSFGGVTEAFF.

CDR3 in DNA: TGCGCCAGCAGCCAAGTCCCGGACAACCTCTACGAGCAGTACTTC. It encodes CASSQVPDNLYEQYF. The chain links TRBV4-1 to TRBJ2-7, with D perhaps matching TRBD1 (5 bases). Trimming removed 1 base from V and 3 bases from J, with 13 bases in between. This CDR3 region has 15 residues. The germline V gene has CDR1 MGHRA and CDR2 YSYEKL.

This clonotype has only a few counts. CDR3 coding DNA: TGCGCCAGCAGCCAAACCCAGGGTAAGACTGAAGCTTTCTTT. This gives the protein CASSQTQGKTEAFF. The rearrangement links TRBV5-1 to TRBJ1-1, with D possibly TRBD1 on 5 matching bases. This CDR3 is 14 amino acids long. V was shortened by 4 bases and J by 5 bases, with 15 bases between the two germline ends. Germline V gives CDR1 SGHRS, CDR2 YFSETQ.

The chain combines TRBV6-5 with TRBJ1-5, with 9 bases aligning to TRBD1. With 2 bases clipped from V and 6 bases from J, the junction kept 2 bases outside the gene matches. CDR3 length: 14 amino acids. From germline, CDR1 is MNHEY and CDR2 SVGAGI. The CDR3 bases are TGTGCCAGCAGTTACACAGGGGGCGGTCAGCCCCAGCATTTT. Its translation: CASSYTGGGQPQHF.

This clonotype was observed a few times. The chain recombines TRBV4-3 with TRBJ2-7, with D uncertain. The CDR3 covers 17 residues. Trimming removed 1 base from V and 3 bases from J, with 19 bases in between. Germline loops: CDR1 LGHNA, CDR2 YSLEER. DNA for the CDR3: TGCGCCAGCAGCCAAGGCGCCAGTGCTAGAAGGAACTACGAGCAGTACTTC. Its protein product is CASSQGASARRNYEQYF.

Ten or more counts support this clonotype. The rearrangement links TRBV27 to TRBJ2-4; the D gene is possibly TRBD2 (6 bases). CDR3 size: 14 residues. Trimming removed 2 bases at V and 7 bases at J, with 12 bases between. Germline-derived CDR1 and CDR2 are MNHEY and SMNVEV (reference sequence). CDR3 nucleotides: TGTGCCAGCAGTTTAGCGGGGCCCGGGAACATTCAGTACTTC. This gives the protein CASSLAGPGNIQYF.

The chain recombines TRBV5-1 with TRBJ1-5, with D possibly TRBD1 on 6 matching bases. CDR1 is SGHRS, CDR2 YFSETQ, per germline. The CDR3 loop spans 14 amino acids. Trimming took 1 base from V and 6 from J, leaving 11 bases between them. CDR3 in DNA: TGCGCCAGCAGCTTGTTGGGGGCTGGTCAGCCCCAGCATTTT. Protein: CASSLLGAGQPQHF.

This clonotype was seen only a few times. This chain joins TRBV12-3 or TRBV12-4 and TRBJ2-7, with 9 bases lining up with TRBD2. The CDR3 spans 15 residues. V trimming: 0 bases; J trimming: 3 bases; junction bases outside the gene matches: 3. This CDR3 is CASSLARRGGYEQYF. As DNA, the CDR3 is TGTGCCAGCAGTTTAGCGCGGCGGGGGGGCTACGAGCAGTACTTC.